The T cell receptor beta chain described here comes from a study of blood T cells in healthy people across ages. Sample-barcoded 5' priming and a J-beta primer mix drove a second PCR of roughly 6 to 12 cycles. MiXCR was run by TCRdb on the 5' RACE reads, yielding one entry per CDR3 protein. The sample carries 650,000 to 800,000 distinct CDR3 sequences, approximately 44% recorded once. This clonotype originated in a man aged 60 to 75 in good health. The sequencing input was blood.

Written as DNA, the CDR3 is TGTGCCAGCAGCCCCCCCCGCTACTCTAGCACAGATACGCAGTATTTT. Translating gives CASSPPRYSSTDTQYF. V is TRBV2 and J is TRBJ2-3; no definite D call. The V end lost 6 bases, the J end lost 0 bases, and 16 bases lay between the germline ends. CDR3 size: 16 residues. Germline V gene sequence: CDR1 SNHLY, CDR2 FYNNEI.